This T cell receptor beta chain was captured by sequencing in a study of blood T cell repertoires in COVID-19. Study context: Nucleic acid was either cDNA or gDNA, and it came from T cells, B-cell-depleted T cells, or PBMCs.

In the authors' methods: The authors estimated nucleated cell counts from reference gene primer amplification. Libraries were prepared by immunoSEQ multiplex PCR; TCRdb keeps only in-frame clonotypes and omits some of them. That table furnishes V, J and clone size, whereas the DNA furnished D and trimming. Of over 250,000 clones listed, approximately 85% are singletons. Unmatched junction bases numbered 9, after V lost 3 bases and J lost 5 bases. The CDR3 covers 15 residues. CDR1 and CDR2 (germline): SGHNT, YYREEE (reference sequence). This clone was detected once. This chain connects TRBV5-4 to TRBJ1-1; TRBD1 matches 8 bases. The TCR comes from a man between 45 and 60 years old with active or convalescent COVID-19. Sequenced input: peripheral blood. As DNA, the CDR3 is TGTGCCAGCAGCTCCACGGACAGGGCGGGGACTGAAGCTTTCTTT. This sequence encodes CASSSTDRAGTEAFF. Supplemented by reference TRBV5-4 and TRBJ1-1, the full variable domain reads ETGVTQSPTHLIKTRGQQVTLRCSSQSGHNTVSWYQQALGQGPQFIFQYYREEENGRGNFPPRFSGLQFPNYSSELNVNALELDDSALYLCASSSTDRAGTEAFFGQGTRLTVV.